The 2 T cell receptor beta chains below come from one sample, sequenced in a study of T-cell memory formation after mild COVID-19. TCRdb re-derived calls from the 5' RACE reads in MiXCR, one entry per CDR3 protein. In the table there are about 430,000 distinct CDR3 sequences, roughly 17% of which are singletons. Sequenced material: PBMCs or a T cell subset sorted from them (not recorded which). The receptors originated from a man between 18 and 29 years old who had mild COVID-19 (a few samples of this study predate the infection). Cell type and time point are not known.

Only a few counts were recorded for this clonotype. The chain links TRBV15 to TRBJ2-7; no firm D call. CDR3 length: 14 residues. Germline CDR1 and CDR2: LNHNV and YYDKDF (reference sequence). V lost 1 base, J lost 4 bases, and 11 bases lay in between. DNA for the CDR3: TGTGCCACCAGCAGAGCCGGGTCGAAATACGAGCAGTACTTC. It encodes CATSRAGSKYEQYF. Full variable domain (remainder filled in from reference TRBV15 and TRBJ2-7): DAMVIQNPRYQVTQFGKPVTLSCSQTLNHNVMYWYQQKSSQAPKLLFHYYDKDFNNEADTPDNFQSRRPNTSFCFLDIRSPGLGDTAMYLCATSRAGSKYEQYFGPGTRLTVT.

The rearrangement uses TRBV28 and TRBJ1-2; 8 bases are shared with TRBD1. The germline V gene has CDR1 MDHEN and CDR2 SYDVKM. CDR3 length: 14 residues. Losses at the gene ends were 6 bases for V and 5 bases for J; bases not matched to a gene: 8. CDR3 nucleotides: TGTGCCAGCAGCACCCCCGGACAGGGTTATGGCTACACCTTC. Its translation: CASSTPGQGYGYTF.